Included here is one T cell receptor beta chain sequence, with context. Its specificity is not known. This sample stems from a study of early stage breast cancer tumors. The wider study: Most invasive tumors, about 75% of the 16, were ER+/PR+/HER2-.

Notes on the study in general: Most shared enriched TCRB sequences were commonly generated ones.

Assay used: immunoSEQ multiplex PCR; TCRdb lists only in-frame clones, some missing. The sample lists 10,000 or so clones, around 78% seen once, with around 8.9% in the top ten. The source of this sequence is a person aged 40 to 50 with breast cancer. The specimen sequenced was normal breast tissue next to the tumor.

The CDR3 DNA reads as TGTGCCAGCAGTGCAGTAGTTGAGTCCTCTGGAAACACCATATATTTT. Translation: CASSAVVESSGNTIYF. The chain employs TRBV6-1 and TRBJ1-3; the D is unclear. In germline, CDR1 is MNHNS, CDR2 SASEGT. The length of the CDR3 is 16 residues. V gave up 4 bases and J gave up 0 bases, with 13 bases separating them.